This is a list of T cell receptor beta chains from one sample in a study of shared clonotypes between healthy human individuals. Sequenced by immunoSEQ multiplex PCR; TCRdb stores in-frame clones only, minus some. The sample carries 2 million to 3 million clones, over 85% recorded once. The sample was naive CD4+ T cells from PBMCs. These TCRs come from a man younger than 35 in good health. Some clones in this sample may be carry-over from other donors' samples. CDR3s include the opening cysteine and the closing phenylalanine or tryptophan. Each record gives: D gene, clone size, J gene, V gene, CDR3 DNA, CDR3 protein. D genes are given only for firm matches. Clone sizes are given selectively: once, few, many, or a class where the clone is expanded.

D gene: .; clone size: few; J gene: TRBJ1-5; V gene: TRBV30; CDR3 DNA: TGTGCCTGGAGTATAAGGTCGAATCAGCCCCAGCATTTT; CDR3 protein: CAWSIRSNQPQHF
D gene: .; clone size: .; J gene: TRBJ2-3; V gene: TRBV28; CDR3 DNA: TGTGCCAGCAGTTTTTTCCAACCTAGCACAGATACGCAGTATTTT; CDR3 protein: CASSFFQPSTDTQYF
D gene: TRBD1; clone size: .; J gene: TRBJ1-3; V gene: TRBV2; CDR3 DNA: TGTGCAGACAGGGCAGCTGGAAACACCATATATTTT; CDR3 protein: CADRAAGNTIYF
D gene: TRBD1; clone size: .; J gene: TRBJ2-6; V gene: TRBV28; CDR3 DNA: TGTGCCAGCAGTTTGGGTCGGAAGCGGACAGGGGGCACTGGGGCCAACGTCCTGACTTTC; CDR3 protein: CASSLGRKRTGGTGANVLTF
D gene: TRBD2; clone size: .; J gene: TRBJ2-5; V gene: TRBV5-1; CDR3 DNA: TGCGCCAGCAGCTGGACCGGGACTAGGAGACAAGAGACCCAGTACTTC; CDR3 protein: CASSWTGTRRQETQYF
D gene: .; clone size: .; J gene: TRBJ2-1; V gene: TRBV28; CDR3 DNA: TGTGCCAGCACCAGGTGGGGGAATAGAGTCTATGAGCAGTTCTTC; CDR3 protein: CASTRWGNRVYEQFF
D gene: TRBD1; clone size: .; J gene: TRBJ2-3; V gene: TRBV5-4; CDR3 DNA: TGTGCCAGCAGCCCGGGGACAGACTCAGATACGCAGTATTTT; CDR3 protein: CASSPGTDSDTQYF
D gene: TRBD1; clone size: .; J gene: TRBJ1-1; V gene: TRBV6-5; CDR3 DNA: TGTGCCAGCAGGCGGGACAGGGGTTTTTGGACTGAAGCTTTCTTT; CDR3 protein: CASRRDRGFWTEAFF
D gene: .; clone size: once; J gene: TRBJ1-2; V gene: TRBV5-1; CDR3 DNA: TGCGCCAGCAGCTTGGACGGATCTAACTATGGCTACACCTTC; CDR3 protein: CASSLDGSNYGYTF
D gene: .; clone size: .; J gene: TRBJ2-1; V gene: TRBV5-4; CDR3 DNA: TGTGCCAGCAGCCCCGGGACTCCATATCGGGAGCAGTTCTTC; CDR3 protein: CASSPGTPYREQFF
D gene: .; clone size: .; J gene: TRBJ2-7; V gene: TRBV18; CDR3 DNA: TGTGCCAGCTCACCTGTCGGGCTTACCTACGAGCAGTACTTC; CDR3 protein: CASSPVGLTYEQYF
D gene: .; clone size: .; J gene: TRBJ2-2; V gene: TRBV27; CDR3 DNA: TGTGCCGTGGGACGCCTCGTTGGGGAGCTGTTTTTT; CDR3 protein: CAVGRLVGELFF
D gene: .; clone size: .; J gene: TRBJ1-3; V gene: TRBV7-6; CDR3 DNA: TGTGCCAGCAGCTTAGTAATTGGCAGACTCAGCTCTGGAAACACCATATATTTT; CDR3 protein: CASSLVIGRLSSGNTIYF
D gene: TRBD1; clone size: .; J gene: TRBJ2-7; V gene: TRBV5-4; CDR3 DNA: TGTGCCAGCAGCGGGGGGACAGGGAGACCCTACGAGCAGTACTTC; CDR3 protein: CASSGGTGRPYEQYF
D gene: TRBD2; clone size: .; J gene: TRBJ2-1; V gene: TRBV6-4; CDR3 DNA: TGTGCCAGTTCCCCTAGCGGGACGAGCTCCTACAATGAGCAGTTCTTC; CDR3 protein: CASSPSGTSSYNEQFF
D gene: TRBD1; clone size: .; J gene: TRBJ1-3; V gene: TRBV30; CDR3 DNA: TGTGCCTGGAGCCCGACAGGGGCCCCTGGAAACACCATATATTTT; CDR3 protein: CAWSPTGAPGNTIYF
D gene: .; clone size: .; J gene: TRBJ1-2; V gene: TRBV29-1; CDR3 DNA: TGCAGCGTTGAAATTTCCTTCGGGACGCACAAGGATTATGGCTACACCTTC; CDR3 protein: CSVEISFGTHKDYGYTF
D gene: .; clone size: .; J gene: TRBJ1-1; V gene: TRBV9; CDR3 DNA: TGTGCCAGCAGCGTCAGGGATGGCACTGAAGCTTTCTTT; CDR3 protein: CASSVRDGTEAFF
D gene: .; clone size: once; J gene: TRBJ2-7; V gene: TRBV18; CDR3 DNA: TGTGCCAGCTCACCATCAACCGGGGTAGGCTCCGAGCAGTACTTC; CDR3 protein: CASSPSTGVGSEQYF
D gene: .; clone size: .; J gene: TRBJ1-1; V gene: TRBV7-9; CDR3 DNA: TGTGCCAGCAGCCCCCGGTCCGTAGGGGCGAACACTGAAGCTTTCTTT; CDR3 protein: CASSPRSVGANTEAFF
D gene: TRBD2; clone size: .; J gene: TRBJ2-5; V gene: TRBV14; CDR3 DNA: TGTGCCAGCAGCCAAGAGGAACGACGCGGGAGGGGAGAGACCCAGTACTTC; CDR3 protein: CASSQEERRGRGETQYF